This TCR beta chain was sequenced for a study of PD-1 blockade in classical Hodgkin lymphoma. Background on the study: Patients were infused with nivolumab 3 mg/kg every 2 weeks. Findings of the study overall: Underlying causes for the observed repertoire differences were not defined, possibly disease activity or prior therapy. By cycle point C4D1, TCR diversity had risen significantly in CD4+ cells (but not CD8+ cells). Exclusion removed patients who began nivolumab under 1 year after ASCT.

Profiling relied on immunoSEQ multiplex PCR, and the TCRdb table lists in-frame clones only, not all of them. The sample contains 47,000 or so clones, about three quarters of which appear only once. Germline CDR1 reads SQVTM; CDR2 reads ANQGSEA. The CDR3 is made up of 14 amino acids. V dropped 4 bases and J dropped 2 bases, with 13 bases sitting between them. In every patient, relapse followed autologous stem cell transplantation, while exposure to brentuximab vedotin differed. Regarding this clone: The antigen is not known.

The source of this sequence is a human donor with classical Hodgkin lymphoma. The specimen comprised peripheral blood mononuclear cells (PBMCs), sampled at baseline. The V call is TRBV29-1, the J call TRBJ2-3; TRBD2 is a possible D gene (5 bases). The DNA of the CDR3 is TGCAGCGTTGGGGTTCGGGAAATCACAGATACGCAGTATTTT. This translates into CSVGVREITDTQYF.